The 5 T cell receptor beta chains below were found in one sample sequenced in a study of blood T cell repertoires in COVID-19. This table comes from immunoSEQ multiplex PCR, and its TCRdb copy is limited to in-frame clones, with some not included. The sample has about 90,000 clones, approximately 78% seen once. Sample: peripheral blood. The receptors here all came from a human donor in a cohort sampled during active COVID-19.

This chain joins TRBV6-1 and TRBJ1-5; a weak D match, TRBD1 (5 bases). The CDR3 contains 18 residues. From germline, CDR1 is MNHNS and CDR2 SASEGT. The V gene lost 0 bases and the J gene lost 6 bases, with 21 bases spanning the gap. Here the CDR3 DNA reads TGTGCCAGCAGTGAAGCGATCACCCTCGGCAGGGTAAGTCAGCCCCAGCATTTT. Amino acid sequence: CASSEAITLGRVSQPQHF.

This clone has just a few counts. This chain links TRBV5-1 with TRBJ2-3; D perhaps matches TRBD2 (5 bases). The CDR3 runs 15 residues. V lost 4 bases and J lost 2, with 14 bases in between. CDR1 and CDR2 (germline): SGHRS, YFSETQ. The CDR3 is CASSPRSGSTDTQYF. CDR3 DNA sequence: TGCGCCAGCAGCCCCCGATCGGGATCCACAGATACGCAGTATTTT.

The CDR3 loop reads CASSPKNYGYTF. The DNA of the CDR3 is TGTGCCAGCAGTCCAAAAAACTATGGCTACACCTTC. The J gene is TRBJ1-2, the V gene TRBV27, with D hard to call. This CDR3 is built from 12 residues. Germline V gene data show CDR1 as MNHEY and CDR2 as SMNVEV (reference sequence). Between the trimmed V and J ends, which lost 5 bases and 2 bases, there was a span of 6 bases.

The rearrangement uses TRBV5-4 and TRBJ1-3; perhaps TRBD1 as D (5 bases). The germline gives CDR1 SGHNT, CDR2 YYREEE (reference sequence). V was cut by 0 bases and J by 0 bases, with 10 bases left in between. The CDR3 sequence is 16 residues long. The CDR3 DNA follows: TGTGCCAGCAGCTTGGCAGGGTCCAGCTCTGGAAACACCATATATTTT. Its translation is CASSLAGSSSGNTIYF. Full variable domain (outside the CDR3, taken from reference TRBV5-4 and TRBJ1-3): ETGVTQSPTHLIKTRGQQVTLRCSSQSGHNTVSWYQQALGQGPQFIFQYYREEENGRGNFPPRFSGLQFPNYSSELNVNALELDDSALYLCASSLAGSSSGNTIYFGEGSWLTVV.

V usage is TRBV28 and J usage is TRBJ1-2; D not resolved. CDR1 and CDR2 (germline): MDHEN, SYDVKM. This CDR3 has 14 residues. The germline V and J ends were trimmed by 10 bases and 4 bases, with 19 bases remaining between them. This CDR3 is CATAPRVPFYGYTF. DNA for the CDR3: TGTGCCACGGCGCCGAGGGTACCCTTCTATGGCTACACCTTC.